Listed below are T cell receptor beta chains from one sample, sequenced in a study of blood T cell repertoires in COVID-19. Produced via immunoSEQ multiplex PCR; TCRdb's table is partial and in-frame only. The data show 130,000 to 150,000 clones, about nine tenths seen once. Sequencing used peripheral blood. Every receptor here comes from a man aged 45-65 years who had recovered from COVID-19. Each CDR3 is given with its conserved first and last residue. The order of the fields is clone size, J gene, V gene, D gene, CDR3 DNA, CDR3 protein. A D gene is named only where the DNA matches it firmly. Only part of the rows carry a size: once, few, many, or a class if the clone is expanded.

NA	TRBJ1-2	TRBV15	NA	TGTGCCACCAGCAGAGGTTGGGGAGATAGGAGTGGGGAATATGGCTACACCTTC	CATSRGWGDRSGEYGYTF
NA	TRBJ2-3	TRBV7-2	NA	TGTGCCAGCAGGGACTATTTAGATTACACAGATACGCAGTATTTT	CASRDYLDYTDTQYF
few	TRBJ1-2	TRBV6-2/TRBV6-3	TRBD1	TGTGCCAGCAGTAGGGACAGCGGCTACACCTTC	CASSRDSGYTF
NA	TRBJ2-2	TRBV5-1	TRBD2	TGCGCCAGCAGCTTACTGCGGGGGGACACCGGGGAGCTGTTTTTT	CASSLLRGDTGELFF
once	TRBJ2-3	TRBV2	NA	TGTGCCAGCAGTGAAGGGGGGCTGTTGGTAACAGATACGCAGTATTTT	CASSEGGLLVTDTQYF
once	TRBJ2-7	TRBV4-1	NA	TGCGCCAGCAGCCCCCGGGACACTAAAACCTACGAGCAGTACTTC	CASSPRDTKTYEQYF
NA	TRBJ1-2	TRBV30	NA	TGTGCCTGGAGTTCAACCAGGGGCGGCTACACCTTC	CAWSSTRGGYTF
once	TRBJ1-4	TRBV5-1	TRBD1	TGCGCCAGCAGCTTTCAGGGGGCGGTTGGTAATGAAAAACTGTTTTTT	CASSFQGAVGNEKLFF
NA	TRBJ1-3	TRBV11-3	TRBD1	TGTGCCAGCAGCCAGGTCCGGGACAGCTCTGGAAACACCATATATTTT	CASSQVRDSSGNTIYF
NA	TRBJ2-5	TRBV7-8	NA	TGTGCCAGCAGCTCCACGGGGTTTCAAGAGACCCAGTACTTC	CASSSTGFQETQYF
NA	TRBJ1-5	TRBV5-5	TRBD1	TGTGCCAGCAGCTTGGCCCCCGGGACAGGGGGCGATCAGCCCCAGCATTTT	CASSLAPGTGGDQPQHF
NA	TRBJ1-2	TRBV18	TRBD1	TGTGCCAGCTCACCATACGGACAGGGAGTAACTAACTATGGCTACACCTTC	CASSPYGQGVTNYGYTF
NA	TRBJ2-7	TRBV7-9	NA	TGTGCCAGCAGCTTAGACAGGATGACGGACGAGCAGTACTTC	CASSLDRMTDEQYF
few	TRBJ1-4	TRBV2	NA	TGTGCCAGCAGTGATAGTTTGAGATTTTTCGGGAATGAAAAACTGTTTTTT	CASSDSLRFFGNEKLFF
NA	TRBJ1-4	TRBV10-3	NA	TGTGCCATCAGTGAGTCGACAGCTAGTAATGAAAAACTGTTTTTT	CAISESTASNEKLFF
NA	TRBJ2-5	TRBV19	NA	TGTGCCAGTAGTATAGCTGGGGGCGGCGAGACCCAGTACTTC	CASSIAGGGETQYF
NA	TRBJ1-1	TRBV18	NA	TGTGCCAGCTCACACCGGGTCAGCGAAGCTTTCTTT	CASSHRVSEAFF
NA	TRBJ1-1	TRBV10-1	NA	TGCGCCAGCAGTTTTGACAGGACGTCCCCTGAAGCTTTCTTT	CASSFDRTSPEAFF
NA	TRBJ1-2	TRBV7-2	NA	TGTGCCAGCAGCCTCCAGGGTTGGGACTATGGCTACACCTTC	CASSLQGWDYGYTF
NA	TRBJ2-2	TRBV19	TRBD2	TGTGCCAGTAGTAATGGGGGGGTCGGGGAGCTGTTTTTT	CASSNGGVGELFF
NA	TRBJ1-4	TRBV6-5	TRBD1	TGTGCCAGCAGTACCCGACAGGGAGGACTGTTTTTT	CASSTRQGGLFF
NA	TRBJ1-2	TRBV30	NA	TGTGCCTGGTGTAGTACAGGGTTTAACTATGGCTACACCTTC	CAWCSTGFNYGYTF
NA	TRBJ2-2	TRBV5-1	NA	TGCGCCAGCAGCCTGGACATCGCGGCCGGGGAGCTGTTTTTT	CASSLDIAAGELFF
NA	TRBJ2-1	TRBV5-4	TRBD1	TGTGCCAGCAGCCCCGGGACAGGCTACAATGAGCAGTTCTTC	CASSPGTGYNEQFF
NA	TRBJ1-2	TRBV7-9	TRBD1	TGTGCCAGCAGCTTAGGACAGGGACGTAACTATGGCTACACCTTC	CASSLGQGRNYGYTF
NA	TRBJ2-1	TRBV5-1	TRBD1	TGCGCCAGCAGCGGATTGGGACAGGGAAACAATGAGCAGTTCTTC	CASSGLGQGNNEQFF
once	TRBJ1-2	TRBV18	TRBD1	TGTGCCAGCTCATCGGGACAGGGAAACTATGGCTACACCTTC	CASSSGQGNYGYTF
NA	TRBJ2-2	TRBV28	TRBD1	TGTGCCAGCAGTCCGGGACAGGGAGGGGAGCTGTTTTTT	CASSPGQGGELFF
few	TRBJ2-2	TRBV6-5	TRBD1	TGTGCCAGCAGGGGACAGGGTTTTACCGGGGAGCTGTTTTTT	CASRGQGFTGELFF
NA	TRBJ1-2	TRBV11-2	TRBD1	TGTGCCAGCAGCTTAGGACAGGGGCCTGGCTACACCTTC	CASSLGQGPGYTF
NA	TRBJ2-3	TRBV29-1	TRBD1	TGCAGCGTGGTACAGGGGCAGGCAGATACGCAGTATTTT	CSVVQGQADTQYF
NA	TRBJ2-1	TRBV7-2	NA	TGTGCCAGCAGCTTAGTTTCTTACGGTGAGCAGTTCTTC	CASSLVSYGEQFF
NA	TRBJ1-5	TRBV30	NA	TGTGCCTGGAGTGTATTCGAGGCATCATATAGCAATCAGCCCCAGCATTTT	CAWSVFEASYSNQPQHF
NA	TRBJ1-2	TRBV9	TRBD1	TGTGCCAGCAGCCCCATAGACAGGGGTGGCTACACCTTC	CASSPIDRGGYTF
NA	TRBJ1-5	TRBV7-2	NA	TGTGCCAGCAGCTTAGTCAGGGCTAGCAATCAGCCCCAGCATTTT	CASSLVRASNQPQHF
NA	TRBJ1-1	TRBV19	NA	TGTGCCAGTAGTATCGGGAGGGCGGAAAACACTGAAGCTTTCTTT	CASSIGRAENTEAFF
NA	TRBJ1-1	TRBV6-1	TRBD1	TGTGCCAGCAGTGAATGGGGACAGGGGTATGACACTGAAGCTTTCTTT	CASSEWGQGYDTEAFF